This T cell receptor (beta chain) originates from a study of cytomegalovirus exposure and HLA in healthy donors. Study details: Unique TCRs from HLA-typed donors, about 78 million of them, were held in an early data release.

This clone was found once. What it binds is unknown. Overall study results and limits: Within an earlier analysis, most TCR beta V segments proved productive either about 90% or about 30% of the time.

Germline V CDR1 and CDR2: SGHTA, FQGNSA. The length of the CDR3 is 18 residues. The V and J ends lost 0 bases and 0 bases respectively, with 14 bases between them. PCR employed 60 Vbeta and 13 Jbeta primers. TCRdb's copy holds only in-frame clones and misses some; the assay was immunoSEQ multiplex PCR. This table has roughly 150,000 clones, about 80% appearing once. The chain combines TRBV7-2 with TRBJ2-2, with TRBD1 as a possible D gene (5 bases). The origin of this receptor is a woman aged 40 to 50 in good health and CMV-seronegative. Sequenced input: PBMCs. CDR3 DNA sequence: TGTGCCAGCAGCTTAGCGCTAAGGGGATCCCCGAACACCGGGGAGCTGTTTTTT. This codes for CASSLALRGSPNTGELFF. The whole variable domain, remainder taken from reference TRBV7-2 and TRBJ2-2, is GAGVSQSPSNKVTEKGKDVELRCDPISGHTALYWYRQSLGQGLEFLIYFQGNSAPDKSGLPSDRFSAERTGGSVSTLTIQRTQQEDSAVYLCASSLALRGSPNTGELFFGEGSRLTVL.